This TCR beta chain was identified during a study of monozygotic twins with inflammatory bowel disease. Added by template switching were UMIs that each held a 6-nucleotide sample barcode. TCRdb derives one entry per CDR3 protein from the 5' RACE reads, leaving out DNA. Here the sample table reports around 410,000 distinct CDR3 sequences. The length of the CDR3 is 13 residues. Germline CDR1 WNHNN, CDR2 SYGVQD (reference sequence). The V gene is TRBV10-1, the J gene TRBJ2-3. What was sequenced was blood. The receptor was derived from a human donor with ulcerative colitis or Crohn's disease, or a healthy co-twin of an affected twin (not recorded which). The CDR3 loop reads CASRRGLTDTQYF.